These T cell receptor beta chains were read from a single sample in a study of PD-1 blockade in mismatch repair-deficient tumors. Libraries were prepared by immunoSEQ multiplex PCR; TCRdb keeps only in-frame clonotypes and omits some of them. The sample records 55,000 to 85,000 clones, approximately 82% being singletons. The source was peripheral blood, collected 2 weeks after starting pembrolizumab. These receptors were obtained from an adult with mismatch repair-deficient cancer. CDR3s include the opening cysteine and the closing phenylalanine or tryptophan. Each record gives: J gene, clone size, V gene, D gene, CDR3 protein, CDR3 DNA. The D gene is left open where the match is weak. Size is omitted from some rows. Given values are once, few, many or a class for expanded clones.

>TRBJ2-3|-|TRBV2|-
CASSDQGRFTDTQYF
TGTGCCAGCAGTGACCAGGGACGATTCACAGATACGCAGTATTTT
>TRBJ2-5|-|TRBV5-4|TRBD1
CASSLPGQTSETQYF
TGTGCCAGCAGCTTGCCGGGACAGACATCGGAGACCCAGTACTTC
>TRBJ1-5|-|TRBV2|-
CASSEAGLNQPQHF
TGTGCCAGCAGTGAAGCTGGTCTTAATCAGCCCCAGCATTTT
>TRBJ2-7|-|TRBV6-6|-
CASINRLGSGYEQYF
TGTGCCAGCATAAATAGACTAGGCTCGGGATACGAGCAGTACTTC
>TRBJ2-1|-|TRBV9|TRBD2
CASSASLAGGDNEQFF
TGTGCCAGCAGCGCCTCTCTAGCGGGAGGGGACAATGAGCAGTTCTTC
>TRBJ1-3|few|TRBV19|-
CASSSSVGSGNTIYF
TGTGCCAGTAGTAGTTCTGTCGGGTCTGGAAACACCATATATTTT
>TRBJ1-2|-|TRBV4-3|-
CASSQDTGGRNGYTF
TGCGCCAGCAGCCAAGATACGGGGGGACGGAATGGCTACACCTTC
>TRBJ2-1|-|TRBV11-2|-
CASSSTPGSYNEQFF
TGTGCCAGCAGCTCTACACCCGGCTCCTACAATGAGCAGTTCTTC
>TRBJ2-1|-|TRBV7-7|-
CASSLADYSEQFF
TGTGCTAGCAGCTTAGCAGACTACAGTGAGCAGTTCTTC
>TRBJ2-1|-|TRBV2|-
CASSEQAGAYNEQFF
TGTGCCAGCAGTGAACAAGCTGGGGCCTACAATGAGCAGTTCTTC
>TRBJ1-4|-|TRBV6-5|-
CASSPTQGRVEKLFF
TGTGCCAGCAGTCCCACGCAGGGAAGAGTTGAAAAACTGTTTTTT
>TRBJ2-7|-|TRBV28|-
CASRAYRLPGYEQYF
TGTGCCAGCAGGGCCTACCGACTCCCGGGATACGAGCAGTACTTC
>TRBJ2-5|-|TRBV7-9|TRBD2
CATSLAGGVETQYF
TGTGCCACCTCACTAGCGGGAGGGGTGGAGACCCAGTACTTC
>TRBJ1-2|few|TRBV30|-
CALEINYGYTF
TGTGCCCTCGAGATTAACTATGGCTACACCTTC
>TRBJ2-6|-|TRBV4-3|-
CASSQVESGFGANVLTF
TGCGCCAGCAGCCAAGTCGAATCCGGTTTTGGGGCCAACGTCCTGACTTTC
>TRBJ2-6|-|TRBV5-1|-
CASSLGQESGANVLTF
TGCGCCAGCAGCTTGGGACAGGAGTCTGGGGCCAACGTCCTGACTTTC
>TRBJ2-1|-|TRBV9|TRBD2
CASSGHGLASDEQFF
TGTGCCAGCAGCGGGCATGGACTAGCAAGCGATGAGCAGTTCTTC
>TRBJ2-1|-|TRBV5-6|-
CASSAAKPKNEQFF
TGTGCCAGCAGCGCAGCCAAACCTAAGAATGAGCAGTTCTTC
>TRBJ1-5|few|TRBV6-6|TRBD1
CASRQGQTNQPQHF
TGTGCCAGCAGACAGGGACAGACCAATCAGCCCCAGCATTTT
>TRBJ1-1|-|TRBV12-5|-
CASGLVPGGEAFF
TGTGCTAGTGGTTTGGTCCCAGGAGGGGAAGCTTTCTTT
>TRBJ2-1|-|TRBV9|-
CASSPQGGGGNEQFF
TGTGCCAGCAGCCCCCAGGGGGGAGGGGGTAATGAGCAGTTCTTC
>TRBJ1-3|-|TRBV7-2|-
CASSTDGHSGNTIYF
TGTGCCAGCAGCACCGACGGACACTCTGGAAACACCATATATTTT
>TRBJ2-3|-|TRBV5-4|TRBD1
CASRTGGSVDTQYF
TGTGCCAGCAGGACAGGGGGCTCGGTAGATACGCAGTATTTT
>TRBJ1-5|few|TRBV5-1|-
CASSLEGRAQPQHF
TGCGCCAGCAGCTTGGAGGGCAGGGCGCAGCCCCAGCATTTT
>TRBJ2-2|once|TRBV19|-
CASSIDRALDTTGELFF
TGTGCCAGTAGTATAGATCGGGCCCTAGATACGACCGGGGAGCTGTTTTTT
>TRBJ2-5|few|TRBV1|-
CTSILNLAGRVVSQYF
TGCACCAGCATCCTCAATCTAGCGGGGAGGGTGGTGTCCCAGTACTTC
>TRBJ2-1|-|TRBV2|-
CASSVDRYNEQFF
TGTGCCAGCAGTGTGGACAGATACAATGAGCAGTTCTTC
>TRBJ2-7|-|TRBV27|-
CASSPIGPSYEQYF
TGTGCCAGCAGCCCGATAGGCCCCTCCTACGAGCAGTACTTC
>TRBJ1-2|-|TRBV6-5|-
CASSSPREEANYGYTF
TGTGCCAGCAGTTCTCCCCGGGAAGAAGCTAACTATGGCTACACCTTC
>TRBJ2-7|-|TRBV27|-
CATLSGGYEQYF
TGTGCCACCCTGTCCGGGGGCTACGAGCAGTACTTC
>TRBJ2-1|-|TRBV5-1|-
CASSTGVGYNEQFF
TGCGCCAGCAGTACGGGAGTCGGCTACAATGAGCAGTTCTTC
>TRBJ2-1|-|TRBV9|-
CASSVDAGWNEQFF
TGTGCCAGCAGCGTAGATGCAGGGTGGAATGAGCAGTTCTTC
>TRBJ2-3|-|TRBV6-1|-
CASIGRSDTQYF
TGTGCCAGCATTGGGCGGTCAGATACGCAGTATTTT
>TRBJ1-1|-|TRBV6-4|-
CASRQGRERTANTEAFF
TGTGCCAGCAGGCAGGGGCGCGAGAGGACAGCGAACACTGAAGCTTTCTTT
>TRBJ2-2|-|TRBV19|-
CASSISDGILGELFF
TGTGCCAGTAGTATAAGTGACGGGATTCTCGGGGAGCTGTTTTTT